Shown below are 16 T cell receptor beta chains from a single sample sequenced in a study of blood T cells in healthy people across ages. The second PCR ran about 6 to 11 cycles with a sample-barcoded 5' primer and J-beta primers. From the 5' RACE reads, TCRdb called clonotypes with MiXCR, one entry per CDR3 protein. The repertoire has approximately 1.5 million distinct CDR3 sequences, about 35% of them found once; the top ten carry approximately 10%. Source material: blood. The receptors were gathered from a woman in her thirties in good health.

The chain carries TRBV7-3 and TRBJ2-1; tentatively, D is TRBD1 (6 bases). V lost 5 bases and J 0 bases, leaving 17 bases between the germline ends. Germline loops: CDR1 SGHTA, CDR2 FQGTGA. This CDR3 is built from 17 residues. CDR3 in DNA: TGTGCCAGCAGCCTCATCGGGACAACCAACTCCTACAATGAGCAGTTCTTC. This translates into CASSLIGTTNSYNEQFF.

The DNA for the CDR3 is TGTGCCAGCAGTTCGCAGGGGGCAATTATCTACGAGCAGTACTTC. Translating gives CASSSQGAIIYEQYF. The chain combines TRBV7-8 with TRBJ2-7; 8 bases map to TRBD1. Germline CDR1 reads SGHVS; CDR2 reads FQNEAQ. The ends lost 6 bases at V and 3 bases at J; junction bases unmatched: 10. CDR3 length equals 15 residues.

The table lists this clonotype with a few counts. The chain carries TRBV5-1 and TRBJ2-7; the D gene is possibly TRBD2 (6 bases). This CDR3 region has 15 residues. With 4 bases removed from V and 0 bases from J, the gap between germline ends came to 14 bases. Germline V gives CDR1 SGHRS, CDR2 YFSETQ. In DNA, the CDR3 is TGCGCCAGCAGCCACGATACCGGGGGCTCCTACGAGCAGTACTTC. Translated: CASSHDTGGSYEQYF.

This clonotype occurred a few times. The genes are TRBV29-1 and TRBJ2-3, with TRBD1 matching 7 bases. The CDR3 length is 17 residues. The V and J ends lost 4 bases and 1 base, in that order; junction bases with no gene match: 14. CDR1 and CDR2 (germline): SQVTM, ANQGSEA. This CDR3 reads CSVAGQPHTMGTDTQYF. CDR3 bases: TGCAGCGTTGCGGGACAGCCACACACAATGGGCACAGATACGCAGTATTTT.

The chain combines TRBV12-3 or TRBV12-4 with TRBJ2-7; D remains unclear. The CDR3 loop spans 13 amino acids. The V gene lost 7 bases and the J gene lost 3 bases, with 13 bases spanning the gap. CDR3 sequence reads: CASTAPGGYEQYF. The CDR3 DNA follows: TGTGCCAGCACCGCCCCGGGCGGCTACGAGCAGTACTTC.

The sample holds a few counts of this clonotype. The chain has TRBV9 and TRBJ2-7; a possible D gene is TRBD2 (5 bases). The CDR3 length is 13 residues. In germline, CDR1 is SGDLS, CDR2 YYNGEE. V was pared by 0 bases and J by 6 bases, with 10 bases between. Here the CDR3 DNA reads TGTGCCAGCAGCGTAGCTAGGAGCGGCGAGCAGTACTTC. Residues: CASSVARSGEQYF.

This clonotype was recorded a few times. The chain combines TRBV9 with TRBJ2-1, with 8 nucleotides matching TRBD1. Losses at the gene ends were 2 bases for V and 7 bases for J; bases not matched to a gene: 17. The CDR3 sequence is 18 residues long. Germline V gives CDR1 SGDLS, CDR2 YYNGEE. The CDR3: CASSVGAELGTGGNEQFF. DNA of the CDR3: TGTGCCAGCAGCGTGGGAGCAGAATTGGGGACAGGAGGGAATGAGCAGTTCTTC.

This clonotype has only a few counts. This rearrangement joins TRBV7-3 to TRBJ1-1, with D unclear. Trimming pared 5 bases from V and 1 base from J, leaving 14 bases between. CDR3 length: 15 residues. Per the germline V gene, CDR1 is SGHTA and CDR2 is FQGTGA. The CDR3 reads CASSATGNKNTEAFF. In DNA form, the CDR3 reads TGTGCCAGCAGCGCGACCGGGAACAAGAACACTGAAGCTTTCTTT.

This clonotype was detected only a few times. V gene TRBV20-1 combines with J gene TRBJ1-5, with D possibly TRBD1 on 5 matching bases. This CDR3 is built from 15 residues. Trimming removed 3 bases from V and 7 bases from J, with 19 bases in between. Germline CDR1 DFQATT, CDR2 SNEGSKA (reference sequence). In nucleotides, the CDR3 is TGCAGTGCTAGCCCCCTGGGCAGGGCCGAACAGCCCCAGCATTTT. Translation: CSASPLGRAEQPQHF.

The table lists this clonotype with many counts. This rearrangement joins TRBV12-3 or TRBV12-4 to TRBJ2-5, with 7 bases that match TRBD2. This CDR3 is 15 amino acids long. After removal of 5 bases from V and 2 bases from J, the junction contained 8 bases not matched to a gene. CDR3 nucleotide sequence: TGTGCCAGCAGTGCGGGGACTACCAGACAAGAGACCCAGTACTTC. Encoded protein: CASSAGTTRQETQYF.

The rearrangement links TRBV20-1 to TRBJ2-7; 9 nucleotides align to TRBD2. Germline CDR1 is DFQATT and CDR2 is SNEGSKA (reference sequence). This CDR3 has 15 residues. The ends lost 2 bases at V and 1 base at J; junction bases unmatched: 6. The CDR3 loop reads CSARHLTSGSYEQYF. DNA of the CDR3: TGCAGTGCTAGACACCTGACTAGCGGTTCCTACGAGCAGTACTTC.

V is TRBV5-1 and J is TRBJ2-5; 9 bases are shared with TRBD2. Germline V CDR1 and CDR2: SGHRS, YFSETQ. The V and J ends lost 4 bases and 2 bases, in that order; junction bases with no gene match: 6. The CDR3 loop spans 15 amino acids. The CDR3 reads CASSRQTSGQETQYF. The CDR3 DNA reads as TGCGCCAGCAGCCGCCAGACTAGCGGACAAGAGACCCAGTACTTC.

The chain carries TRBV20-1 and TRBJ2-1, with TRBD2 matching 9 bases. V gave up 0 bases and J gave up 8 bases; unmatched junction bases: 17. The germline CDR1 and CDR2 sequences are DFQATT and SNEGSKA (reference sequence). The length of the CDR3 is 18 residues. CDR3 residues: CSARDPGAAGGRRDEQFF. CDR3 DNA: TGCAGTGCTAGAGACCCAGGGGCGGCGGGAGGGCGGAGGGATGAGCAGTTCTTC.

The chain combines TRBV7-6 with TRBJ2-1, with a possible D match to TRBD2 (6 bases). The CDR3 length is 15 residues. Germline CDR1 and CDR2: SGHVS and FNYEAQ. V dropped 4 bases and J dropped 3 bases, with 13 bases sitting between them. The CDR3 sequence is CASSSGLTFYNEQFF. In DNA form, the CDR3 reads TGTGCCAGCAGCTCCGGACTAACCTTCTACAATGAGCAGTTCTTC.

This clonotype was seen more than once but under ten times. The gene calls are TRBV2 and TRBJ2-3, with TRBD2 matching over 9 bases. Germline V gene data show CDR1 as SNHLY and CDR2 as FYNNEI. The V segment lost 2 bases and the J segment 0 bases; nucleotides outside the gene matches: 6. The CDR3 is made up of 17 amino acids. The CDR3 DNA is TGTGCCAGCAGTGAATTTCCTAGCGGGGAGAGCACAGATACGCAGTATTTT. Amino acid sequence: CASSEFPSGESTDTQYF.

This chain uses TRBV6-2 or TRBV6-3 with TRBJ2-3; no definite D call. The V end lost 6 bases, the J end lost 1 base, and 17 bases lay between the germline ends. CDR3 size: 16 residues. Germline V gene lookup returns CDR1 MNHEY and CDR2 SVGEGT. CDR3 sequence (DNA): TGTGCCAGCAGACTGAACGACGGCGCGGGCACAGATACGCAGTATTTT. Its protein product is CASRLNDGAGTDTQYF.